This TCR beta chain was profiled in a study of T cell changes during pregnancy in multiple sclerosis. Here immunoSEQ multiplex PCR was the method, and the copy in TCRdb shows in-frame clones only, minus some. Of around 79,000 clones in the sample, approximately 90% were seen once. The CDR3 runs to 11 residues. Per the germline V gene, CDR1 is LNHDA and CDR2 is SQIVND (reference sequence). V was clipped by 3 bases and J by 8 bases, with 7 bases between them. The clonotype originates from a female donor with multiple sclerosis, enrolled in a pregnancy study. This specimen was CD4+ T cells from peripheral blood mononuclear cells, taken in the second trimester of pregnancy. The V and J genes are TRBV19 and TRBJ1-2; no clear D gene. This CDR3 is CASSIAQGYTF. The CDR3 DNA sequence: TGTGCCAGTAGTATTGCTCAGGGCTACACCTTC.